Below are 14 T cell receptor beta chains sequenced from a single sample in a study of blood T cell repertoires in COVID-19. Method: immunoSEQ multiplex PCR; TCRdb's copy keeps in-frame clones and lacks some. The sample contains some 170,000 clones, over 80% of which appear only once. The sequenced material came from peripheral blood. The receptors here all came from a woman between 50 and 59 years old with acute or convalescent COVID-19.

The CDR3 DNA reads TGTGCCAGCACCTCCGGGTTCACTGAAGCTTTCTTT. It translates to CASTSGFTEAFF. The chain carries TRBV6-5 and TRBJ1-1, with D unresolved. The germline V gene has CDR1 MNHEY and CDR2 SVGAGI. The V and J ends lost 7 bases and 4 bases respectively, with 10 bases between them. CDR3 length: 12 residues.

The CDR3: CASSPTQGSAGYTF. The CDR3 DNA reads as TGTGCCAGCTCACCAACTCAGGGTTCCGCTGGCTACACCTTC. The V and J genes are TRBV18 and TRBJ1-2, with D perhaps TRBD1 (5 bases). Deletions cut 2 bases from V and 7 bases from J, with 14 bases between. From germline, CDR1 is KGHSH and CDR2 LQKENI. The CDR3 totals 14 residues.

By frequency in the sample, this clone is medium-sized (0.01 to 0.1%). The chain carries TRBV12-5 and TRBJ2-7, with 11 bases identical to TRBD2. The CDR3 consists of 15 residues. V shed 9 bases and J 2 bases; nucleotides not matched to a gene: 9. The germline CDR1 and CDR2 sequences are LGHNT and FRNRAP. The CDR3 DNA is TGTGCTAGCGACAGGGGGACTAGCGGAACCTACGAGCAGTACTTC. Amino acid sequence: CASDRGTSGTYEQYF.

The V gene is TRBV9, the J gene TRBJ2-6; the D gene is possibly TRBD1 (6 bases). CDR3 size: 20 residues. The germline V gene encodes CDR1 SGDLS and CDR2 YYNGEE. V was trimmed by 0 bases and J by 1 base, leaving 20 bases between them. The CDR3 nucleotides read TGTGCCAGCAGCGTAGCGGGTGGGAACAGGGCTTGGTCTGGGGCCAACGTCCTGACTTTC. Translating it yields CASSVAGGNRAWSGANVLTF.

Here the CDR3 DNA reads TGTGCCAGCAGCTTATCGACAGGGGTATACACTGAAGCTTTCTTT. This encodes CASSLSTGVYTEAFF. J is TRBJ1-1 and V is TRBV7-3; 8 bases align to TRBD1. Germline CDR1 SGHTA, CDR2 FQGTGA. The CDR3 length is 15 residues. J lost 3 bases, V lost 2 bases, and 5 bases had no gene match. The full variable domain, rest sourced from reference TRBV7-3 and TRBJ1-1, is GAGVSQTPSNKVTEKGKYVELRCDPISGHTALYWYRQSLGQGPEFLIYFQGTGAADDSGLPNDRFFAVRPEGSVSTLKIQRTERGDSAVYLCASSLSTGVYTEAFFGQGTRLTVV.

This chain connects TRBV18 to TRBJ1-4, with a possible D match to TRBD1 (5 bases). V lost 3 bases, J lost 4 bases, and 12 bases lay in between. Germline assignment: CDR1 KGHSH and CDR2 LQKENI. The CDR3 is made up of 15 amino acids. CDR3 protein: CASSPDDSLNEKLFF. CDR3 bases: TGTGCCAGCTCACCCGACGACAGCCTTAATGAAAAACTGTTTTTT.

This clone was counted many times. The V call is TRBV5-4, the J call TRBJ2-1; a possible D gene is TRBD1 (8 bases). Germline CDR1 SGHNT, CDR2 YYREEE (reference sequence). This CDR3 is built from 15 residues. V lost 4 bases to trimming and J lost 5 bases, with 16 bases between them. The DNA for the CDR3 is TGTGCCAGCAGCCCACAGGGGGGGTCCAACAATGAGCAGTTCTTC. Protein: CASSPQGGSNNEQFF.

This clone was detected a few times. The V gene is TRBV5-1, the J gene TRBJ2-7; 8 bases agree with TRBD1. V lost 4 bases, J lost 5 bases, and 11 bases stayed unmatched. This CDR3 contains 15 residues. The V gene's germline CDR1 is SGHRS and CDR2 YFSETQ. The chain's CDR3 is CASSLIGQGMNEQYF. CDR3 bases: TGCGCCAGCAGCCTGATCGGACAGGGAATGAACGAGCAGTACTTC.

V gene TRBV19 combines with J gene TRBJ2-7; no clear D. With 6 bases removed from V and 0 bases from J, the gap between germline ends came to 9 bases. This CDR3 has 13 residues. Germline CDR1 and CDR2: LNHDA and SQIVND (reference sequence). In nucleotides, the CDR3 is TGTGCCAGTAGGGGTCGCGGCTCCTACGAGCAGTACTTC. This codes for CASRGRGSYEQYF.

This clone turned up a few times. This chain joins TRBV6-5 and TRBJ2-7; a possible D gene is TRBD2 (6 bases). V shed 2 bases and J shed 4 bases, with 12 bases lying between them. Germline CDR1 MNHEY, CDR2 SVGAGI. The CDR3 is made up of 14 amino acids. In DNA, the CDR3 is TGTGCCAGCAGTTACCCGGGGGTTGGGTACGAGCAGTACTTC. Translated: CASSYPGVGYEQYF.

This chain uses TRBV27 with TRBJ2-1; 11 bases fit TRBD2. This CDR3 region has 16 residues. Germline V gene lookup returns CDR1 MNHEY and CDR2 SMNVEV (reference sequence). V was clipped by 3 bases and J by 4 bases; unmatched bases: 5. The CDR3 coding sequence is TGTGCCAGCAGTTTCCTTACTAGCGGGGGTTACAATGAGCAGTTCTTC. It is translated as CASSFLTSGGYNEQFF.

The chain uses TRBV29-1 and TRBJ1-1; D ambiguous. V gave up 4 bases and J gave up 4 bases, with 10 bases separating them. Germline V CDR1 and CDR2: SQVTM, ANQGSEA. The CDR3 covers 12 residues. The CDR3 is CSVGFGSTEAFF. Here the CDR3 DNA reads TGCAGCGTTGGGTTTGGGAGCACTGAAGCTTTCTTT.

The chain employs TRBV6-4 and TRBJ1-1; TRBD1 is a possible D gene (6 bases). V was clipped by 5 bases and J by 3 bases, with 16 bases between them. Germline values: CDR1 MRHNA, CDR2 SNTAGT. This CDR3 has 15 amino acids. The CDR3 here is CASSRHPDSYTEAFF. In DNA, the CDR3 is TGTGCCAGCAGTCGCCACCCGGACAGCTACACTGAAGCTTTCTTT.

The chain joins TRBV6-5 to TRBJ2-1, with D possibly TRBD2 on 6 matching bases. Germline CDR1 MNHEY, CDR2 SVGAGI. The CDR3 is 15 residues long. V lost 8 bases to trimming and J lost 2 bases, with 16 bases between them. The CDR3 loop reads CASERVAAPYNEQFF. CDR3 DNA sequence: TGTGCCAGCGAGAGGGTAGCGGCCCCCTACAATGAGCAGTTCTTC.